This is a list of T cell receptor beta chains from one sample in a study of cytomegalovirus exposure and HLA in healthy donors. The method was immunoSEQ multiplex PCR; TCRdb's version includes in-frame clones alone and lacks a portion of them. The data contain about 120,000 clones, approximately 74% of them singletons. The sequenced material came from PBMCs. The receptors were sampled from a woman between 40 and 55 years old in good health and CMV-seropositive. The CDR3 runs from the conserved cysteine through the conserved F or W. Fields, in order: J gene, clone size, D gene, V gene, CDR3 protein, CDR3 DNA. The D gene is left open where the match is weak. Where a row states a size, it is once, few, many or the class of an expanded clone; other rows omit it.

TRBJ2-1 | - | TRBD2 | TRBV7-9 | CASSPGLAGGPGSNEQFF | TGTGCCAGCAGCCCCGGACTAGCGGGGGGGCCCGGCTCCAATGAGCAGTTCTTC
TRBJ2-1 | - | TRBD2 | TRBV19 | CASSTGLATFNEQFF | TGTGCCAGTAGTACGGGACTAGCGACATTCAATGAGCAGTTCTTC
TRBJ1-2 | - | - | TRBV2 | CASSDYWGYTF | TGTGCCAGCAGTGACTACTGGGGCTACACCTTC
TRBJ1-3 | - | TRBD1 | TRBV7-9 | CASSAGTGGRNTIYF | TGTGCCAGCAGTGCCGGGACAGGGGGTAGAAACACCATATATTTT
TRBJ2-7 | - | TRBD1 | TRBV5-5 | CASSWGQVYEQYF | TGTGCCAGCAGCTGGGGACAGGTCTACGAGCAGTACTTC
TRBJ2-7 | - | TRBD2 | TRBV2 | CASSVLAAPYEQYF | TGTGCCAGCAGTGTCCTAGCGGCCCCCTACGAGCAGTACTTC
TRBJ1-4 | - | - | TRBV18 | CASSRRGEKLFF | TGTGCCAGCTCACGCCGGGGTGAAAAACTGTTTTTT
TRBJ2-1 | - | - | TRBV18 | CASSPPGLGNEQFF | TGTGCCAGCTCACCACCGGGACTCGGCAATGAGCAGTTCTTC
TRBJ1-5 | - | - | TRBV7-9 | CASSSQSGNQPQHF | TGTGCCAGCAGCTCTCAGTCTGGCAATCAGCCCCAGCATTTT
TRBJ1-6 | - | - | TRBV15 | CATSRDRTGLSPLHF | TGTGCCACCAGCAGAGATAGAACAGGGCTTTCACCCCTCCACTTT
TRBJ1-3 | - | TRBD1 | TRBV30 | CAWFRDRGSGNTIYF | TGTGCCTGGTTCCGGGACAGGGGCTCTGGAAACACCATATATTTT
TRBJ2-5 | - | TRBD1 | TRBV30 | CAWSPGGMETQYF | TGTGCCTGGAGTCCAGGGGGCATGGAGACCCAGTACTTC
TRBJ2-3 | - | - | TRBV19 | CASSPWSGGTQYF | TGTGCCAGTAGTCCCTGGTCGGGTGGCACGCAGTATTTT
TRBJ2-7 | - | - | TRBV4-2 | CASSPGTPSTWGETHEQYF | TGTGCCAGCAGCCCCGGGACTCCCTCGACCTGGGGAGAGACCCACGAGCAGTACTTC
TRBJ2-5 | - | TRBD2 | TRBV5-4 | CASSSGSGKRETQYF | TGTGCCAGCAGCTCCGGGAGCGGGAAGAGAGAGACCCAGTACTTC
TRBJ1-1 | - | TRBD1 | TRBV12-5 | CASGAGGNTEAFF | TGTGCTAGTGGTGCAGGGGGCAACACTGAAGCTTTCTTT
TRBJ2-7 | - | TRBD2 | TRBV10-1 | CASRPHPSGGPSYEQYF | TGCGCCAGCAGGCCCCACCCTAGCGGTGGCCCCAGCTACGAGCAGTACTTC
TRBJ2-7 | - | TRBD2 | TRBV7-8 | CASSYRIVSGRGISYEQYF | TGTGCCAGCAGCTATCGAATAGTTAGCGGGAGAGGTATATCCTACGAGCAGTACTTC
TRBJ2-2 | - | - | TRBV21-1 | CASSKPSGIEELFF | TGTGCCAGCAGCAAGCCTAGCGGGATCGAGGAGCTGTTTTTT
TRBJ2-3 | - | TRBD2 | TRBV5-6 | CASSLPPSGRATDTQYF | TGTGCCAGCAGCCTCCCCCCTAGCGGGAGGGCCACAGATACGCAGTATTTT
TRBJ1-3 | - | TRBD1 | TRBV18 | CASSWDSPGNTIYF | TGTGCCAGCTCCTGGGACAGCCCTGGAAACACCATATATTTT
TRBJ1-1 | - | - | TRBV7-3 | CASSQAGDTEAFF | TGTGCCAGCAGCCAGGCGGGGGACACTGAAGCTTTCTTT
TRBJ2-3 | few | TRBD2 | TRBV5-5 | CASSLGRGLAGVSDTQYF | TGTGCCAGCAGCTTGGGCCGGGGACTAGCGGGGGTTTCAGATACGCAGTATTTT
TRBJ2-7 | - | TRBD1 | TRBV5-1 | CASSKGQGLYEQYF | TGCGCCAGCAGCAAGGGACAGGGACTGTACGAGCAGTACTTC